This T cell receptor (beta chain) originates from a study of cytomegalovirus exposure and HLA in healthy donors. Use of 60 Vbeta and 13 Jbeta primers characterized the PCR. Some clones are missing from TCRdb's copy, which holds only in-frame ones; the method was immunoSEQ multiplex PCR. The data hold around 140,000 clones, with roughly four fifths observed a single time. As concerns this clone: Its target is unknown.

General study points: A later analysis linked a missense DCLRE1C variant to TCR beta V- and J-gene trimming.

Sequencing used PBMCs. This clonotype was sampled from a woman aged 60-75 years in good health and CMV-seronegative.

The CDR3 DNA reads as TGTGCCAGCAGCCCCCGGGACAGGCTATGGGACACTGAAGCTTTCTTT. This translates into CASSPRDRLWDTEAFF. The chain couples TRBV7-2 to TRBJ1-1; 8 bases agree with TRBD1. This CDR3 has 16 residues. Germline V gene lookup returns CDR1 SGHTA and CDR2 FQGNSA. V trimming: 5 bases; J trimming: 3 bases; junction bases outside the gene matches: 11.